A single sample is the source of the 6 T cell receptor beta chains below, sequenced in a study of shared clonotypes between healthy human individuals. Some clones are missing from TCRdb's copy, which holds only in-frame ones; the method was immunoSEQ multiplex PCR. The sample records 1.5 million to 1.9 million clones, approximately 98% being singletons. Input material: naive CD4+ T cells sorted from blood. Subset indicated: CD45RA+ positively selected. These receptors came from a man aged 30-40 years in good health.

The chain combines TRBV5-1 with TRBJ2-1; D is possibly TRBD2 (6 bases). Trimming took 3 bases from V and 5 from J, leaving 12 bases between them. This CDR3 has 14 residues. Germline V gives CDR1 SGHRS, CDR2 YFSETQ. CDR3 sequence (DNA): TGCGCCAGCAGCTCACCGGGACTTCACAATGAGCAGTTCTTC. As protein: CASSSPGLHNEQFF.

Here the CDR3 reads CASVRDRETEAFF. DNA of the CDR3: TGTGCCAGCGTCCGGGACAGAGAAACTGAAGCTTTCTTT. The gene calls are TRBV18 and TRBJ1-1; 7 bases fit TRBD1. CDR1 and CDR2 from the germline V gene are KGHSH and LQKENI. The CDR3 runs 13 residues. Trimming took 8 bases from V and 5 from J; bases not matched to a gene: 8.

The rearrangement links TRBV14 to TRBJ1-4; D is unclear. Trimming cost V 1 base and J 13 bases, with 13 bases left between them. Germline values: CDR1 SGHDN, CDR2 FVKESK. The CDR3 consists of 13 residues. CDR3 DNA sequence: TGTGCCAGCAGCCAAGTGAGCCCCGGCGGACTGTTTTTT. Translation gives CASSQVSPGGLFF.

This chain uses TRBV7-2 with TRBJ2-3; D ambiguous. Trimming pared 1 base from V and 2 bases from J, leaving 13 bases between. CDR3 length: 16 residues. Germline V gene sequence: CDR1 SGHTA, CDR2 FQGNSA. This CDR3 is CASSLDQQPNTDTQYF. CDR3 bases: TGTGCCAGCAGCTTAGACCAGCAGCCTAACACAGATACGCAGTATTTT.

The V gene is TRBV9, the J gene TRBJ2-5; D is unclear. Trimming pared 0 bases from V and 2 bases from J, leaving 5 bases between. The germline gives CDR1 SGDLS, CDR2 YYNGEE. This CDR3 has 13 amino acids. CDR3: CASSVAFQETQYF. CDR3 coding DNA: TGTGCCAGCAGCGTAGCCTTTCAAGAGACCCAGTACTTC. Supplemented by reference TRBV9 and TRBJ2-5, the full variable domain reads DSGVTQTPKHLITATGQRVTLRCSPRSGDLSVYWYQQSLDQGLQFLIQYYNGEERAKGNILERFSAQQFPDLHSELNLSSLELGDSALYFCASSVAFQETQYFGPGTRLLVL.

The V gene is TRBV28, the J gene TRBJ2-1; 7 nucleotides align to TRBD1. Germline CDR1 and CDR2: MDHEN and SYDVKM. CDR3 length equals 16 residues. The junction had 9 bases not matched to a gene; V was cut back by 6 bases and J by 1 base. CDR3 region: CASSQTGPFSYNEQFF. The CDR3 bases are TGTGCCAGCAGCCAGACAGGGCCTTTTTCCTACAATGAGCAGTTCTTC.